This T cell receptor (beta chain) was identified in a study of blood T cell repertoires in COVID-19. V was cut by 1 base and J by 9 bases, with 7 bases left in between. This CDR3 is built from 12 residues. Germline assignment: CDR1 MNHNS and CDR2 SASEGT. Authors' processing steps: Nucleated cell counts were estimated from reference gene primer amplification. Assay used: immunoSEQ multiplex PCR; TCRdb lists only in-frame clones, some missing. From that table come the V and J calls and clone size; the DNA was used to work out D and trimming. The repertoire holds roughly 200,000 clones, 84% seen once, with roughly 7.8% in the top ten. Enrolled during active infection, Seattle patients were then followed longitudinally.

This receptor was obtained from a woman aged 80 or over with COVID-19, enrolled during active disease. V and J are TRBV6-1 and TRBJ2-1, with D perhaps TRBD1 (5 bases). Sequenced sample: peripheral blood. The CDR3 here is CASSEVGVEQFF. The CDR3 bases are TGTGCCAGCAGTGAAGTAGGGGTTGAGCAGTTCTTC.